The 28 T cell receptor beta chains in this list originate from one sample, sequenced in a study of beta chain features in type 1 diabetes. Antigen specificity for these receptors is unknown. As every portion of the isolated RNA was reverse transcribed, the sequencing read expressed TCRB transcripts. TCRdb's copy holds only in-frame clones and misses some; the assay was immunoSEQ multiplex PCR. The data show some 190,000 clones, 6.5% to 9.5% seen once. Regarding the study as a whole: Type 1 diabetes patients had moderately but significantly shorter TCRB CDR3s in all four CD4+ subsets.

Material for sequencing was central memory CD4+ T cells from blood. These receptors originate from a woman in her thirties or forties with type 1 diabetes.

This CDR3 reads CAISLSGWGETQYF. The CDR3 coding sequence is TGTGCCATCAGCCTTAGCGGCTGGGGAGAGACCCAGTACTTC. The rearrangement uses TRBV10-3 and TRBJ2-5, with D possibly matching TRBD2 (6 bases). The CDR3 is 14 residues long. Germline V gene lookup returns CDR1 ENHRY and CDR2 SYGVKD. V lost 6 bases and J 4 bases, leaving 15 bases between the germline ends.

The chain recombines TRBV5-1 with TRBJ1-2; 7 bases fit TRBD1. The CDR3 runs 14 residues. V gave up 7 bases and J gave up 2 bases; unmatched junction bases: 8. CDR1 and CDR2 (germline): SGHRS, YFSETQ. The CDR3 DNA follows: TGCGCCAGCTTACCTGTGACAGGGAACTATGGCTACACCTTC. This codes for CASLPVTGNYGYTF.

The chain links TRBV6-5 to TRBJ2-1, with 9 bases fitting TRBD2. CDR1 is MNHEY and CDR2 is SVGAGI in the germline V gene. The CDR3 totals 15 residues. V lost 5 bases and J lost 2; bases outside the gene matches: 4. Written as DNA, the CDR3 is TGTGCCAGCAGTAAGTCTAGCGGGGCCTACAATGAGCAGTTCTTC. Protein sequence: CASSKSSGAYNEQFF.

This clone has only a few counts. The chain uses TRBV7-9 and TRBJ2-5, with 8 bases identical to TRBD2. V gave up 4 bases and J gave up 5 bases; unmatched junction bases: 6. The CDR3 has 14 amino acids. Germline V gene lookup returns CDR1 SEHNR and CDR2 FQNEAQ (reference sequence). CDR3: CASSSGLGGETQYF. CDR3 nucleotide sequence: TGTGCCAGCAGCTCGGGACTAGGTGGGGAGACCCAGTACTTC.

This clone showed up just a few times. The chain couples TRBV4-3 to TRBJ2-3; 11 bases map to TRBD1. The CDR3 spans 16 residues. Germline CDR1 LGHNA, CDR2 YSLEER. V gave up 0 bases and J gave up 8 bases; unmatched junction bases: 7. The CDR3 here is CASSQDGTGGRVTQYF. The DNA of the CDR3 is TGCGCCAGCAGCCAAGATGGGACAGGGGGTCGGGTTACGCAGTATTTT.

This clone was observed many times. The chain links TRBV5-1 to TRBJ2-1, with D possibly matching TRBD1 (6 bases). Germline V gene lookup returns CDR1 SGHRS and CDR2 YFSETQ. The CDR3 consists of 15 residues. The V gene lost 4 bases and the J gene lost 0 bases, with 11 bases spanning the gap. In nucleotides, the CDR3 is TGCGCCAGCAGCCTACAGGGCAACTCCTACAATGAGCAGTTCTTC. It specifies CASSLQGNSYNEQFF.

The rearrangement uses TRBV2 and TRBJ2-7; D remains unclear. The CDR3 length is 11 residues. CDR1 and CDR2 from the germline V gene are SNHLY and FYNNEI. V lost 2 bases, J lost 10 bases, and 9 bases lay in between. For the CDR3, the DNA is TGTGCCAGCAGTGAAAAGCTTACTCAGTACTTC. Amino acids: CASSEKLTQYF.

This clone was seen a handful of times. Other DNA sequences in this specimen translate into the identical CDR3. This chain joins TRBV4-3 and TRBJ2-3; TRBD1 matches 8 bases. Germline-derived CDR1 and CDR2 are LGHNA and YSLEER. The V and J ends lost 0 bases and 4 bases, in that order; junction bases with no gene match: 6. CDR3 size: 16 residues. The CDR3 bases are TGCGCCAGCAGCCAAGAGGCAGGGGGCAGGTCAGATACGCAGTATTTT. Residues: CASSQEAGGRSDTQYF.

Concerning this clone: The sample carries other DNA sequences with the same CDR3. The chain uses TRBV5-1 and TRBJ1-4; TRBD1 agrees at 9 bases. The CDR3 sequence is 15 residues long. Germline lookup yields CDR1 SGHRS and CDR2 YFSETQ. V gave up 3 bases and J gave up 6 bases; unmatched junction bases: 6. The CDR3 loop is CASSSPGQGDEKLFF. CDR3 in DNA: TGCGCCAGCAGCTCGCCGGGACAGGGAGATGAAAAACTGTTTTTT.

This clone appeared a few times. The V call is TRBV20-1, the J call TRBJ2-7; TRBD2 is a possible D gene (7 bases). Germline V gene data show CDR1 as DFQATT and CDR2 as SNEGSKA (reference sequence). Trimming took 6 bases from V and 5 from J, leaving 8 bases between them. The CDR3 is 10 residues long. CDR3 sequence (DNA): TGCAGTGCAGGGGGGGACGAGCAGTACTTC. Protein sequence: CSAGGDEQYF.

This clone was counted between two and nine times. V is TRBV6-6 and J is TRBJ2-7; TRBD1 aligns across 7 bases. V was pared by 7 bases and J by 5 bases, with 17 bases of the junction left unmatched. Germline V gene data show CDR1 as MNHNY and CDR2 as SVGAGI (reference sequence). The CDR3 has 16 residues. CDR3 amino acids: CASTKGLDRPWDEQYF. CDR3 bases: TGTGCCAGCACCAAAGGTTTGGACAGGCCTTGGGACGAGCAGTACTTC.

This clone was seen only a few times. The chain uses TRBV7-6 and TRBJ2-3; TRBD2 aligns across 7 bases. This CDR3 has 15 residues. V shed 1 base and J 4 bases; nucleotides not matched to a gene: 5. CDR1 SGHVS and CDR2 FNYEAQ come from the germline V gene. In DNA form, the CDR3 reads TGTGCCAGCAGCTTAGGGGACTATGGGGCAGATACGCAGTATTTT. Encoded protein: CASSLGDYGADTQYF.

The rearrangement joins TRBV7-9 to TRBJ1-4, with 9 positions matching TRBD1. With V trimmed by 7 bases and J by 5 bases, 8 bases remained unmatched. This CDR3 is built from 15 residues. From germline, CDR1 is SEHNR and CDR2 FQNEAQ (reference sequence). Here the CDR3 DNA reads TGTGCCAGCATCCTGACGGGACAGGGAAATGAAAAACTGTTTTTT. It encodes CASILTGQGNEKLFF.

To note about this clone: The sample has other DNA sequences that encode this CDR3 too. This rearrangement joins TRBV27 to TRBJ2-3; TRBD2 aligns across 7 bases. CDR3 length: 16 amino acids. Per germline, CDR1 MNHEY and CDR2 SMNVEV (reference sequence). V shed 3 bases, J shed 0 bases, and the junction held 6 bases outside the gene matches. DNA for the CDR3: TGTGCCAGCAGTTTGAGTCTAGCGGTTAGCACAGATACGCAGTATTTT. This encodes CASSLSLAVSTDTQYF.

This clone showed up many times. This chain connects TRBV30 to TRBJ2-1, with 10 bases fitting TRBD1. The CDR3 is 15 amino acids. V lost 1 base to trimming and J lost 4 bases; unmatched junction nucleotides: 4. CDR1 and CDR2 from the germline V gene are GTSNPN and SVGIG (reference sequence). The CDR3 is CAWSAPGQGYNEQFF. CDR3 sequence (DNA): TGTGCCTGGAGTGCGCCGGGACAGGGGTACAATGAGCAGTTCTTC. The full variable domain, completed using reference TRBV30 and TRBJ2-1, is SQTIHQWPATLVQPVGSPLSLECTVEGTSNPNLYWYRQAAGRGLQLLFYSVGIGQISSEVPQNLSASRPQDRQFILSSKKLLLSDSGFYLCAWSAPGQGYNEQFFGPGTRLTVL.

The chain uses TRBV5-1 and TRBJ1-4; no firm D call. The V end was cut by 4 bases, the J end by 8 bases, with 15 bases between. This CDR3 has 14 amino acids. Germline lookup yields CDR1 SGHRS and CDR2 YFSETQ. The CDR3, as DNA: TGCGCCAGCAGCGCGGACGGAGGCGTCGAAAAACTGTTTTTT. Translated: CASSADGGVEKLFF.

This clone was counted between two and nine times. This chain connects TRBV7-2 to TRBJ2-1, with a weak D call TRBD2 (6 bases). CDR1 and CDR2 from the germline V gene are SGHTA and FQGNSA. This CDR3 is 17 amino acids long. Trimming took 0 bases from V and 9 from J, leaving 21 bases between them. Written as DNA, the CDR3 is TGTGCCAGCAGCTTAGCGGGCGGGGACCCCGCTCGCTTTGAGCAGTTCTTC. Translation gives CASSLAGGDPARFEQFF. The full variable domain, in which reference TRBV7-2 and TRBJ2-1 provide the parts outside the CDR3, is GAGVSQSPSNKVTEKGKDVELRCDPISGHTALYWYRQSLGQGLEFLIYFQGNSAPDKSGLPSDRFSAERTGGSVSTLTIQRTQQEDSAVYLCASSLAGGDPARFEQFFGPGTRLTVL.

This clone was seen more than once but under ten times. This rearrangement joins TRBV5-1 to TRBJ2-4; 11 positions match TRBD2. The CDR3 loop spans 15 amino acids. Germline assignment: CDR1 SGHRS and CDR2 YFSETQ. The trim removed 4 bases at V and 3 bases at J, leaving 3 bases unmatched. As DNA, the CDR3 is TGCGCCAGCAGCCTAGGGACTAGCGGCAAAAACATTCAGTACTTC. This translates into CASSLGTSGKNIQYF. Variable domain in full (rest from reference TRBV5-1 and TRBJ2-4): KAGVTQTPRYLIKTRGQQVTLSCSPISGHRSVSWYQQTPGQGLQFLFEYFSETQRNKGNFPGRFSGRQFSNSRSEMNVSTLELGDSALYLCASSLGTSGKNIQYFGAGTRLSVL.

This clone was detected ten times or more. The same CDR3 also results from other DNA sequences found in this sample. The V call is TRBV4-3, the J call TRBJ2-5; no clear D gene. This CDR3 is 13 amino acids long. Between the trimmed V and J ends, which lost 0 bases and 5 bases, there was a span of 7 bases. Per the germline V gene, CDR1 is LGHNA and CDR2 is YSLEER. Here the CDR3 DNA reads TGCGCCAGCAGCCAAGACCCCCGGGAGACCCAGTACTTC. Its protein is CASSQDPRETQYF.

This clone was picked up a small number of times. The chain has TRBV5-1 and TRBJ2-1, with D possibly being TRBD1 (6 bases). The CDR3 has 14 amino acids. Germline assignment: CDR1 SGHRS and CDR2 YFSETQ. V lost 3 bases and J lost 1, with 8 bases in between. In DNA, the CDR3 is TGCGCCAGCAGCTACGGACAGTCCTACAATGAGCAGTTCTTC. Its translation: CASSYGQSYNEQFF.

This clone has at least ten counts. This chain links TRBV29-1 with TRBJ1-4; possibly TRBD1 for D (6 bases). From germline, CDR1 is SQVTM and CDR2 ANQGSEA. The CDR3 sequence is 13 residues long. V lost 7 bases to trimming and J lost 8 bases, with 17 bases between them. CDR3 protein: CSGTQGIREKLFF. The CDR3 bases are TGCAGCGGAACTCAGGGGATAAGAGAAAAACTGTTTTTT.

The rearrangement uses TRBV7-9 and TRBJ2-5, with TRBD2 as a possible D gene (6 bases). This CDR3 is 15 amino acids long. Germline lookup yields CDR1 SEHNR and CDR2 FQNEAQ (reference sequence). Between the trimmed V and J ends, which lost 5 bases and 2 bases, there was a span of 15 bases. The CDR3 loop reads CASSPQTSRQETQYF. CDR3 in DNA: TGTGCCAGCAGCCCCCAAACTAGCCGGCAAGAGACCCAGTACTTC. Drawing the rest from reference TRBV7-9 and TRBJ2-5, the complete variable domain is DTGVSQNPRHKITKRGQNVTFRCDPISEHNRLYWYRQTLGQGPEFLTYFQNEAQLEKSRLLSDRFSAERPKGSFSTLEIQRTEQGDSAMYLCASSPQTSRQETQYFGPGTRLLVL.

This clone was observed a handful of times. J is TRBJ2-5 and V is TRBV28, with 8 bases matching TRBD1. The V gene's germline CDR1 is MDHEN and CDR2 SYDVKM. With V trimmed by 6 bases and J by 7 bases, 10 bases remained unmatched. The CDR3 runs 14 residues. CDR3 sequence reads: CASRTQGEYGTQYF. The CDR3 DNA is TGTGCCAGCAGGACACAGGGGGAGTATGGGACCCAGTACTTC. Complete variable domain (other parts from reference TRBV28 and TRBJ2-5): DVKVTQSSRYLVKRTGEKVFLECVQDMDHENMFWYRQDPGLGLRLIYFSYDVKMKEKGDIPEGYSVSREKKERFSLILESASTNQTSMYLCASRTQGEYGTQYFGPGTRLLVL.

A few counts support this clone. J is TRBJ1-2 and V is TRBV7-2, with 8 bases identical to TRBD1. This CDR3 spans 14 amino acids. J gave up 4 bases and V 6 bases, and 7 bases lay outside the gene matches. Germline loops: CDR1 SGHTA, CDR2 FQGNSA. Written as DNA, the CDR3 is TGTGCCAGCAGTTCGGACAGGGCCGGCTATGGCTACACCTTC. It encodes CASSSDRAGYGYTF.

A few counts support this clone. V gene TRBV18 combines with J gene TRBJ2-3, with TRBD1 as a possible D gene (6 bases). This CDR3 comprises 13 residues. V was shortened by 8 bases and J by 4 bases, with 13 bases between the two germline ends. Per the germline V gene, CDR1 is KGHSH and CDR2 is LQKENI. The CDR3: CASTTGLADTQYF. The CDR3 coding sequence is TGTGCCAGCACCACAGGGCTCGCAGATACGCAGTATTTT.

This clone was found many times. The chain employs TRBV29-1 and TRBJ2-5, with 9 bases identical to TRBD1. The CDR3 totals 14 residues. The V segment lost 4 bases and the J segment 5 bases; nucleotides outside the gene matches: 8. From germline, CDR1 is SQVTM and CDR2 ANQGSEA. This chain's CDR3 is CSVAETGGSETQYF. CDR3 sequence (DNA): TGCAGCGTTGCGGAGACAGGGGGATCGGAGACCCAGTACTTC.

The rearrangement links TRBV6-6 to TRBJ2-7, with 7 positions matching TRBD1. V gave up 4 bases and J gave up 3 bases; unmatched junction bases: 6. The CDR3 spans 14 residues. Germline loops: CDR1 MNHNY, CDR2 SVGAGI (reference sequence). CDR3 sequence: CASSSGTVIYEQYF. CDR3 DNA sequence: TGTGCCAGCAGTTCGGGGACAGTCATCTACGAGCAGTACTTC.

The rearrangement links TRBV7-3 to TRBJ2-7, with D possibly being TRBD2 (5 bases). The CDR3 covers 17 residues. Germline loops: CDR1 SGHTA, CDR2 FQGTGA. V was cut by 5 bases and J by 6 bases, with 26 bases left in between. CDR3: CASSPRPPGIGPFEQYF. The CDR3, as DNA: TGTGCCAGCAGCCCCCGCCCCCCGGGGATTGGTCCATTCGAGCAGTACTTC.